This paragraph covers one TCR beta chain sequence. Its antigen is currently not known. Per-base qualities were not stored, and no clone one base away is much larger. Collaborating institutions collected whole blood in K2EDTA tubes following their own protocols. Collaborator samples were shipped for TCRbeta analysis as frozen whole blood, isolated PBMCs, or DNA extracted from either sample type. The data stem from a study of blood T cell repertoires in COVID-19 (dated by TCRdb to 2020 to 2021). About the full investigation: The collaborator samples originated in the United States, Italy and Spain and spanned the acute and convalescent phases of COVID-19. The prospective study material was composed of cDNA or gDNA derived from T cells, B-cell-depleted T cells, or PBMCs. The dataset comprised deeply sampled blood TCRbeta repertoires from subjects exposed to, actively infected with, or recovered from COVID-19. The repertoires were released in a freely available public database meant as a resource for research on the immune response to SARS-CoV-2. Samples were obtained from the ongoing ImmuneRACE study (first 160 participants) and from about 1,300 subjects provided by 6 global collaborators. Nearly every sample came with metadata listing a de-identified subject ID, COVID-19 status, age in years and sex. HLA class I and class II types, where available, came from metadata supplied by the sample provider rather than from assay-based typing.

TCRbeta CDR3 regions were amplified from genomic DNA using the immunoSEQ Assay, a bias-controlled multiplex PCR. The authors' pipeline ran thus. The number of nucleated cells in each sample was estimated from the amplification of reference gene primers within the assay. To quantify the absolute abundance of each unique TCRbeta CDR3 rearrangement, sequence reads were collapsed and filtered. For each sample, productive Simpson clonality was calculated as the square root of Simpson's diversity index over productive rearrangements. TCRdb carries this immuneACCESS record with in-frame sequences only. Its versions omit some clonotypes, under half of them owing to an unresolved V gene in the studies checked, with the rest unexplained. The V and J calls and clone size were taken over from that table, and D and trimming were inferred from the DNA. Here the sample has 150,000 to 200,000 clones; under 90% occur a single time. The biggest ten clones account for about 7% of the sample.

Points the paper makes about the study in general: How much clinical and demographic metadata was included differed by source and by participant, and the metadata was provided uncurated.

The germline V gene sets CDR1 to SGHRS and CDR2 to YFSETQ. The CDR3 measures 11 amino acids from cysteine to phenylalanine. This entry keeps only the CDR3 DNA: 33 bases, framed from base 1. Trimming takes 5 bases off V and 6 bases off J; junction bases not matched to a gene: 2. In this chain, TRBV5-1 is recombined with TRBJ2-7, with 7 middle bases fitting TRBD1. This receptor was taken from a human donor in a cohort sampled during active COVID-19. The sequenced sample was peripheral blood. The CDR3 region reads CASRTGIEQYF. At the DNA level, the sequence is TGCGCCAGCAGGACAGGGATCGAGCAGTACTTC.